One sample yielded the 12 T cell receptor beta chains listed below, sequenced in a study of blood T cell repertoires in COVID-19. The protocol was immunoSEQ multiplex PCR, while the TCRdb copy is restricted to in-frame clones and leaves out a portion. The sample yields 4,900 or so clones, about nine tenths seen once. The specimen was peripheral blood. These receptors all come from a human donor in a cohort sampled during active COVID-19.

The chain couples TRBV9 to TRBJ2-7; 9 nucleotides agree with TRBD1. CDR1 and CDR2 (germline): SGDLS, YYNGEE. The CDR3 consists of 14 residues. V shed 4 bases, J shed 2 bases, and the junction held 4 bases outside the gene matches. For the CDR3, the DNA is TGTGCCAGCAGCCCGCGGGACAGGGCCTACGAGCAGTACTTC. It specifies CASSPRDRAYEQYF.

CDR3 sequence: CASSYETRSTDTQYF. The CDR3 DNA is TGTGCCAGCAGTTACGAGACTAGATCCACAGATACGCAGTATTTT. The chain couples TRBV6-5 to TRBJ2-3; tentatively, D is TRBD2 (6 bases). There are 15 residues in the CDR3. Germline CDR1 MNHEY, CDR2 SVGAGI. Trimming stripped 2 bases from V and 2 bases from J, with 11 bases between.

The rearrangement links TRBV5-1 to TRBJ2-2; a weak D match, TRBD1 (6 bases). The V end was cut by 2 bases, the J end by 6 bases, with 11 bases between. The CDR3 has 14 amino acids. Germline loops: CDR1 SGHRS, CDR2 YFSETQ. The CDR3 DNA reads as TGCGCCAGCAGCTTATACAGGGATGCCGGGGAGCTGTTTTTT. Protein: CASSLYRDAGELFF.

The CDR3 loop reads CATSDLTSGRETAQYF. Written as DNA, the CDR3 is TGTGCCACCAGTGATTTAACTAGCGGGAGGGAGACTGCGCAGTATTTT. This sequence joins TRBV24-1 and TRBJ2-3; 13 bases match TRBD2. Germline CDR1 KGHDR, CDR2 SFDVKD. The J segment lost 10 bases and the V segment lost 1 base, leaving 7 bases of the junction unmatched. CDR3 length: 16 residues.

The gene calls are TRBV29-1 and TRBJ2-3; 7 bases are a match to TRBD2. The CDR3 contains 12 residues. The trim removed 6 bases at V and 7 bases at J, leaving 7 bases unmatched. CDR1 is SQVTM, CDR2 ANQGSEA, per germline. In DNA form, the CDR3 reads TGCAGCGTATGGGAGGGGCAAAATACGCAGTATTTT. Translating gives CSVWEGQNTQYF.

This sequence joins TRBV29-1 and TRBJ2-3; TRBD1 is a possible D gene (8 bases). Germline loops: CDR1 SQVTM, CDR2 ANQGSEA. The CDR3 is 12 residues long. Trimming stripped 6 bases from V and 6 bases from J, with 13 bases between. CDR3 sequence reads: CSVGQGGDTQYF. CDR3 coding DNA: TGCAGCGTCGGACAGGGAGGGGATACGCAGTATTTT.

The chain links TRBV7-6 to TRBJ1-5, with D unclear. Per the germline V gene, CDR1 is SGHVS and CDR2 is FNYEAQ. There are 14 residues in the CDR3. Trimming pared 0 bases from V and 0 bases from J, leaving 3 bases between. CDR3 coding DNA: TGTGCCAGCAGCTTAGCCAGTAGCAATCAGCCCCAGCATTTT. It codes for CASSLASSNQPQHF. The whole variable domain, filled in from reference TRBV7-6 and TRBJ1-5, reads GAGVSQSPRYKVTKRGQDVALRCDPISGHVSLYWYRQALGQGPEFLTYFNYEAQQDKSGLPNDRFSAERPEGSISTLTIQRTEQRDSAMYRCASSLASSNQPQHFGDGTRLSIL.

This clone was observed a few times. The rearrangement links TRBV6-2 or TRBV6-3 to TRBJ1-4, with TRBD1 identical over 10 bases. CDR1 MNHEY and CDR2 SVGEGT come from the germline V gene. The CDR3 has 13 amino acids. The V gene end was trimmed by 6 bases and the J gene end by 8 bases; junction bases not matched to a gene: 3. Here the CDR3 DNA reads TGTGCCAGCAGCGGACAGGGGGACGAAAAACTGTTTTTT. Its translation: CASSGQGDEKLFF.

The chain has TRBV27 and TRBJ2-6, with a tentative D call TRBD2 (6 bases). Germline V CDR1 and CDR2: MNHEY, SMNVEV (reference sequence). CDR3 length: 18 amino acids. V was trimmed by 5 bases and J by 0 bases, leaving 17 bases between them. CDR3 coding DNA: TGTGCCAGCAGTATAGGGCAGGGAGGAGTCTCTGGGGCCAACGTCCTGACTTTC. Amino acids: CASSIGQGGVSGANVLTF.

The table lists this clone with a few counts. The chain joins TRBV25-1 to TRBJ1-2; the match to TRBD1 covers 8 bases. The V gene end was trimmed by 1 base and the J gene end by 6 bases; junction bases not matched to a gene: 10. The CDR3 loop spans 16 amino acids. Germline V CDR1 and CDR2: MGHDK, SYGVNS. This CDR3 reads CASSESGTGGLDGYTF. The CDR3 DNA reads as TGTGCCAGCAGTGAATCGGGAACAGGGGGGTTGGATGGCTACACCTTC.

The V call is TRBV7-9, the J call TRBJ2-1; 9 nucleotides agree with TRBD2. The V segment lost 2 bases and the J segment 7 bases; nucleotides outside the gene matches: 3. Germline CDR1 and CDR2: SEHNR and FQNEAQ (reference sequence). The CDR3 contains 14 residues. The CDR3 loop reads CASSLSSGGNEQFF. The CDR3 DNA reads as TGTGCCAGCAGCTTATCCAGCGGGGGGAATGAGCAGTTCTTC.

The chain carries TRBV10-3 and TRBJ2-1; 14 bases match TRBD2. Per germline, CDR1 ENHRY and CDR2 SYGVKD. The CDR3 runs to 17 residues. J was trimmed by 4 bases and V by 6 bases; bases with no gene match: 8. Here the CDR3 DNA reads TGTGCCATCAGATTGACTAGCGGGGGGGCCGGATACAATGAGCAGTTCTTC. Encoded protein: CAIRLTSGGAGYNEQFF.